A few counts support the clone carrying this T cell receptor beta chain. Its antigen is unknown. The V end was cut by 6 bases, the J end by 0 bases, with 12 bases between. Per germline, CDR1 MDHEN and CDR2 SYDVKM. CDR3 size: 15 residues. TCRdb used MiXCR to reprocess the RT-PCR reads, holding one entry per CDR3 protein. The table lists some 540,000 distinct CDR3 sequences, under 25% of them singletons. The record originates from a study of response to subunit inactivated influenza vaccine. General observations from the study: Authors suggested seasonal influenza vaccinations each recruit few new T cells.

These data also featured in a second study, about T cells expressing NK-cell markers. As that study records: TCR beta cDNA was generated via 5'RACE template switching incorporating UMIs. The TCR beta repertoires originated in sorted CD3+CD56+NKG2C+, CD3+CD56+NKG2C- and CD3+CD56-NKG2C+ T cells. Eight donors were sequenced, seven testing HCMV-seropositive and one testing seronegative. In a group of about 6 donors, dominant NKG2C+ clonotypes represented about 1.0-7.5% of CD8+ T cells.

The sequencing used CD4+ T cells sorted from PBMCs, collected roughly 12 days after vaccination. The rearrangement links TRBV28 to TRBJ1-5; D remains ambiguous. The sequence derives from a man between 50 and 59 years old who received an inactivated influenza vaccine. The CDR3 here is CASRIGAYSNQPQHF. The CDR3 DNA sequence: TGTGCCAGCAGGATTGGTGCGTATAGCAATCAGCCCCAGCATTTT.